The subject of this entry is one T cell receptor beta chain. This sample was taken from a study of control samples from healthy donors and cancer patients. Using immunoSEQ multiplex PCR, the repertoire was profiled, and TCRdb retains in-frame clones only, with some absent. The data show some 120,000 clones, under 95% seen once. V lost 4 bases and J 6 bases, leaving 14 bases between the germline ends. CDR3 length: 13 amino acids. Germline CDR1 reads SGHNT; CDR2 reads YYREEE (reference sequence). The source is a man in his fifties or sixties with head and neck cancer. Sample: PBMCs. The chain carries TRBV5-4 and TRBJ2-7, with D possibly TRBD2 on 6 matching bases. The CDR3 region has the DNA TGTGCCAGCAGCCTAGGAGGGGCCGGCGAGCAGTACTTC. Protein product: CASSLGGAGEQYF.